This T cell receptor (beta chain) was recorded in a study of read filtering for tumor transcriptome and immune sequencing. The CDR3 runs 12 residues. V gave up 10 bases and J gave up 0 bases, with 7 bases separating them. CDR1 ENHRY and CDR2 SYGVKD come from the germline V gene. The library was built from about 400 ng RNA with molecular barcoded adaptors for alpha/delta and beta/gamma chains. In TCRdb, the reads were re-called with MiXCR into one record per CDR3 protein. The sample has around 130,000 distinct CDR3 sequences; roughly 13% are singletons. This clonotype was detected ten times or more. This chain joins TRBV10-3 and TRBJ1-5; D gene uncertain. The sequence derives from a donor at least 40 years old with multiple myeloma. The specimen was a population of CD138-negative cells sorted from bone marrow. In DNA, the CDR3 is TGTGCCAGCCAGAATAGCAATCAGCCCCAGCATTTT. Translating it yields CASQNSNQPQHF.